The source of this T cell receptor (beta chain) is a study of blood T cell repertoires in COVID-19. The overall study: The United States, Italy and Spain provided the acute and convalescent COVID-19 samples.

V shed 0 bases, J shed 0 bases, and the junction held 6 bases outside the gene matches. Looked up from germline, CDR1 is KGHSH and CDR2 is LQKENI. This CDR3 spans 19 amino acids. In the source study's methods: Reference gene primer amplification in the assay estimated nucleated cell counts. Repertoires were generated with immunoSEQ multiplex PCR, while TCRdb's copy carries only in-frame clones and drops some. V and J calls and clone size come straight from that table; D and trimming were deduced from the DNA. In the table there are roughly 180,000 clones, roughly 76% of which are singletons. Specimen: peripheral blood. This TCR was recovered from a woman aged 50 to 60 with active or convalescent COVID-19. The V gene is TRBV18, the J gene TRBJ2-6, with TRBD1 identical over 9 bases. The DNA of the CDR3 is TGTGCCAGCTCACCACCCGGGGACAGGGAAGGCTCTGGGGCCAACGTCCTGACTTTC. It specifies CASSPPGDREGSGANVLTF.